Listed below are T cell receptor beta chains from one sample, sequenced in a study of T cell changes during pregnancy in multiple sclerosis. The assay was immunoSEQ multiplex PCR, and TCRdb's table has in-frame clones only and misses some. The table lists approximately 110,000 clones, approximately 91% of them singletons. The sample in question was peripheral blood, obtained after pregnancy. The receptors derive from a female donor with multiple sclerosis, enrolled in a pregnancy study. CDR3s include the opening cysteine and the closing phenylalanine or tryptophan. D genes are given only for firm matches. Clone size is shown for a subset of rows, as once, few, many or a class of expanded clone.

v_gene	j_gene	abundance	d_gene	CDR3aa	CDR3nt
TRBV6-4	TRBJ1-1	-	TRBD1	CASSATGGGNTEAFF	TGTGCCAGCAGTGCTACAGGGGGCGGGAACACTGAAGCTTTCTTT
TRBV5-1	TRBJ2-7	-	TRBD1	CASSTLTGGYEQYF	TGCGCCAGCAGCACATTAACAGGGGGCTACGAGCAGTACTTC
TRBV19	TRBJ1-3	once	-	CATRQALADTIYF	TGTGCCACCCGACAGGCCCTGGCGGACACCATATATTTT
TRBV27	TRBJ2-3	-	-	CASSLTSGTQYSTDTQYF	TGTGCCAGCAGCTTGACCTCCGGGACACAATATAGCACAGATACGCAGTATTTT
TRBV4-1	TRBJ2-2	-	-	CASSQEIRGYGELFF	TGCGCCAGCAGCCAAGAGATCCGGGGGTACGGGGAGCTGTTTTTT
TRBV6-6	TRBJ2-3	-	-	CASSYVVGFTDTQYF	TGTGCCAGCAGTTATGTGGTCGGGTTCACAGATACGCAGTATTTT
TRBV9	TRBJ2-1	-	-	CASSESSGNEQFF	TGTGCCAGCAGCGAATCCTCGGGCAATGAGCAGTTCTTC
TRBV2	TRBJ2-7	once	TRBD2	CASRPSGGFEQYF	TGTGCCAGCAGACCTAGCGGGGGTTTCGAGCAGTACTTC
TRBV21-1	TRBJ2-1	-	-	CASSKDQRGAYNEQFF	TGTGCCAGCAGCAAAGATCAGCGGGGGGCTTACAATGAGCAGTTCTTC
TRBV9	TRBJ2-2	once	TRBD1	CASSVTGQGNTGELFF	TGTGCCAGCAGCGTGACGGGACAGGGGAACACCGGGGAGCTGTTTTTT
TRBV11-2	TRBJ2-3	-	TRBD2	CASTTGGREDTQYF	TGTGCCAGCACCACGGGGGGGCGGGAAGATACGCAGTATTTT
TRBV9	TRBJ1-2	-	-	CASSVRPGENYGYTF	TGTGCCAGCAGCGTCCGACCGGGGGAGAACTATGGCTACACCTTC
TRBV5-5	TRBJ1-3	-	-	CASSFRLGGLGNTIYF	TGTGCCAGCAGCTTCCGTCTCGGGGGGCTTGGAAACACCATATATTTT
TRBV9	TRBJ2-3	-	-	CASSSNPTGPGSDTQYF	TGTGCCAGCAGCTCCAACCCTACAGGGCCAGGTTCAGATACGCAGTATTTT
TRBV5-1	TRBJ1-4	-	-	CASSLRWGPNEKLFF	TGCGCCAGCAGCTTGCGGTGGGGGCCAAATGAAAAACTGTTTTTT
TRBV19	TRBJ1-2	few	-	CASSIELSGGGYTF	TGTGCCAGTAGTATAGAATTGAGCGGGGGTGGCTACACCTTC
TRBV7-9	TRBJ2-2	-	TRBD1	CASSPPKLGQGNTGELFF	TGTGCCAGCAGCCCCCCAAAATTAGGACAGGGGAACACCGGGGAGCTGTTTTTT
TRBV7-8	TRBJ1-5	once	-	CASSSKRGQGSQPQHF	TGTGCCAGCAGTTCTAAGCGGGGGCAGGGCAGTCAGCCCCAGCATTTT
TRBV30	TRBJ1-2	-	-	CAWTTGGYRGYTF	TGTGCCTGGACCACCGGGGGGTACCGAGGCTACACCTTC
TRBV18	TRBJ1-2	-	-	CASSPAGAGGYTF	TGTGCCAGCTCACCGGCGGGGGCTGGAGGCTACACCTTC
TRBV9	TRBJ2-7	-	-	CASSPSGVTYEQYF	TGTGCCAGCAGCCCCTCCGGGGTTACCTACGAGCAGTACTTC
TRBV19	TRBJ1-1	-	-	CASWTSPGAEAFF	TGTGCCAGTTGGACCTCGCCAGGGGCTGAAGCTTTCTTT
TRBV9	TRBJ2-2	-	-	CASSVGATGELFF	TGTGCCAGCAGCGTAGGGGCCACCGGGGAGCTGTTTTTT
TRBV5-8	TRBJ1-5	-	-	CASKTLGGSNQPQHF	TGTGCCAGCAAAACCTTAGGGGGTAGCAATCAGCCCCAGCATTTT
TRBV11-2	TRBJ2-1	-	TRBD2	CASSLGSGTSGYNEQFF	TGTGCCAGCAGCTTGGGATCCGGGACTAGCGGTTACAATGAGCAGTTCTTC
TRBV6-5	TRBJ1-5	few	-	CATGENQPQHF	TGTGCCACAGGGGAGAATCAGCCCCAGCATTTT
TRBV6-6	TRBJ1-2	-	-	CASTPTGRGNYGYTF	TGTGCCAGCACCCCCACGGGGCGGGGGAACTATGGCTACACCTTC
TRBV6-9	TRBJ2-6	-	-	CASSYRDSVSPSGANVLTF	TGTGCCAGCAGTTATAGAGACTCGGTTTCCCCCTCTGGGGCCAACGTCCTGACTTTC
TRBV7-9	TRBJ1-6	few	TRBD1	CASSSPDREDLHF	TGTGCCAGCAGCTCTCCTGACAGGGAGGACCTCCACTTT
TRBV11-2	TRBJ1-2	-	-	CASSHRTAYGYTF	TGTGCCAGCAGCCACAGGACGGCCTATGGCTACACCTTC
TRBV18	TRBJ1-5	once	TRBD1	CASSPTGGGDQPQHF	TGTGCCAGCTCACCGACAGGGGGCGGTGATCAGCCCCAGCATTTT